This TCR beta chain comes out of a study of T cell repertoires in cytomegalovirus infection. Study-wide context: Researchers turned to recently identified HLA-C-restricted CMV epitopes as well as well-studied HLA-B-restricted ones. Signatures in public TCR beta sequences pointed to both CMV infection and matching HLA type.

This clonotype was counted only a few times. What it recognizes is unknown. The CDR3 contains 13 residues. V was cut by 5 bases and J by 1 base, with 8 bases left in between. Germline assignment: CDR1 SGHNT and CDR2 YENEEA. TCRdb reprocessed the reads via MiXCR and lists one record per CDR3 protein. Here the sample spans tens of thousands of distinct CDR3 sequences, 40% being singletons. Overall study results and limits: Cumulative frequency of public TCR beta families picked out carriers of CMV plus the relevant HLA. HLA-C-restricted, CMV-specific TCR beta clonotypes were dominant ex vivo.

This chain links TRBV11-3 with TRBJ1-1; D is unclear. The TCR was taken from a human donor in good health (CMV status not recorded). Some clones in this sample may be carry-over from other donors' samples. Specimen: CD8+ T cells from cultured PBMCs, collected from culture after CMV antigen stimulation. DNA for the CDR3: TGTGCCAGCAGCCCCGTAGAGAACACTGAAGCTTTCTTT. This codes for CASSPVENTEAFF.